This TCR beta chain was sequenced for a study of OX40 agonist ivuxolimab in advanced cancers. Study results and limitations: CD4+ and CD8+ T cells in blood underwent clonal expansion by week 6 at 0.1 to 3.0 mg/kg.

V gave up 10 bases and J gave up 4 bases; unmatched junction bases: 7. This CDR3 has 13 residues. Germline CDR1 is MNHNS and CDR2 is SASEGT. The protocol was immunoSEQ multiplex PCR, while the TCRdb copy is restricted to in-frame clones and leaves out a portion. There are fewer than 70,000 clones in the sample; about 89% occur only once, and roughly 4% lies in the top ten. A note on this clone: Its antigen is as yet unknown.

This chain joins TRBV6-1 and TRBJ2-7, with 10 bases matching TRBD2. This TCR was recovered from an adult with an advanced solid tumor such as melanoma, head and neck, liver or kidney cancer. Sequencing was performed on CD4+ or CD8+ T cells sorted from blood, taken in a trial of the OX40 agonist ivuxolimab. The CDR3 coding sequence is TGTGCCATCCGGGGGACTAGCGTTTACGAGCAGTACTTC. Protein: CAIRGTSVYEQYF.